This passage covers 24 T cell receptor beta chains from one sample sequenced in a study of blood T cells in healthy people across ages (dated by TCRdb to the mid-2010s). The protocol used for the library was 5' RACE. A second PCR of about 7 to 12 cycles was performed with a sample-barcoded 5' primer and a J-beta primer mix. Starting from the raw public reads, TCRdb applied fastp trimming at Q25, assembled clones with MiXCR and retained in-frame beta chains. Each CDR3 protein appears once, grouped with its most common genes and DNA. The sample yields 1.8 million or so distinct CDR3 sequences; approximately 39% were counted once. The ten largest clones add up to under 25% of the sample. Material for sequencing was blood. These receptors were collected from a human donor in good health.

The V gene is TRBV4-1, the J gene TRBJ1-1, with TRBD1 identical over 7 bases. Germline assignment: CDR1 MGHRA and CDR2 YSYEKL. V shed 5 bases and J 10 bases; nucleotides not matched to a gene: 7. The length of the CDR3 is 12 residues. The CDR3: CASSSGTARAFF. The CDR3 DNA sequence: TGCGCCAGCAGCTCCGGGACAGCGAGAGCTTTCTTT.

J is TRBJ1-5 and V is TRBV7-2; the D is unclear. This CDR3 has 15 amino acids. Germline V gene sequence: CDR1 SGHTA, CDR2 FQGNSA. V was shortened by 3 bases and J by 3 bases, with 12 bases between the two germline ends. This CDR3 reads CASSFDGRLNQPQHF. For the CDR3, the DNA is TGTGCCAGCAGCTTCGACGGGCGCCTCAATCAGCCCCAGCATTTT. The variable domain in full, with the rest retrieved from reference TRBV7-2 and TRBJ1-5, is GAGVSQSPSNKVTEKGKDVELRCDPISGHTALYWYRQSLGQGLEFLIYFQGNSAPDKSGLPSDRFSAERTGGSVSTLTIQRTQQEDSAVYLCASSFDGRLNQPQHFGDGTRLSIL.

CDR3 region: CASRFGRGRGYTF. In DNA, the CDR3 is TGTGCCAGCAGATTCGGCAGGGGGCGCGGCTACACCTTC. The V and J genes are TRBV2 and TRBJ1-2, with 8 bases matching TRBD1. The germline gives CDR1 SNHLY, CDR2 FYNNEI. CDR3 length equals 13 residues. With 6 bases clipped from V and 8 bases from J, the junction kept 8 bases outside the gene matches. The whole variable domain, remainder taken from reference TRBV2 and TRBJ1-2, is EPEVTQTPSHQVTQMGQEVILRCVPISNHLYFYWYRQILGQKVEFLVSFYNNEISEKSEIFDDQFSVERPDGSNFTLKIRSTKLEDSAMYFCASRFGRGRGYTFGSGTRLTVV.

CDR3 in DNA: TGCGCCAGCAGCCAAGGAGTTAATGCTGGAAACACCATATATTTT. This gives the protein CASSQGVNAGNTIYF. This rearrangement joins TRBV4-3 to TRBJ1-3; D call uncertain. V lost 1 base, J lost 2 bases, and 9 bases lay in between. Germline values: CDR1 LGHNA, CDR2 YSLEER. The CDR3 has 15 amino acids.

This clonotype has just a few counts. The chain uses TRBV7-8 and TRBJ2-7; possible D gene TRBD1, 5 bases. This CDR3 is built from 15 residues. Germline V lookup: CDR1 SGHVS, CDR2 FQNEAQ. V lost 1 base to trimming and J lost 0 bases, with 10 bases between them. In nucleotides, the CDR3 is TGTGCCAGCAGCTTAGTAGGCAGGGACTCCTACGAGCAGTACTTC. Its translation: CASSLVGRDSYEQYF.

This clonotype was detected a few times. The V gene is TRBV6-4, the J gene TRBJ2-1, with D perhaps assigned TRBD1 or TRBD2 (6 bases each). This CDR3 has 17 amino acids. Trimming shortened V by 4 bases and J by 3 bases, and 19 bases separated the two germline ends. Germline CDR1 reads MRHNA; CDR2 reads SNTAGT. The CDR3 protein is CASSASSNGGLYNEQFF. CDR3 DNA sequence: TGTGCCAGCAGTGCCTCCTCGAACGGGGGCCTCTACAATGAGCAGTTCTTC.

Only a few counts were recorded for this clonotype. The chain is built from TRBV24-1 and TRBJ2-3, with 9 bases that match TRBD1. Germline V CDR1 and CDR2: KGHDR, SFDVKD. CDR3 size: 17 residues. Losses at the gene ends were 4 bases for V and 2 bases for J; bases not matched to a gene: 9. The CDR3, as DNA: TGTGCCACCAGTGACCTCACAGGGGGCGTTTACACAGATACGCAGTATTTT. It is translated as CATSDLTGGVYTDTQYF.

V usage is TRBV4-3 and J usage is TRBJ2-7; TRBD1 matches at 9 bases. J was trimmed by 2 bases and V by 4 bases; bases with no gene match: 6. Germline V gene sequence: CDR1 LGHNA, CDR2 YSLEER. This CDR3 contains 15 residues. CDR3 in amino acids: CASSRLGTGTYEQYF. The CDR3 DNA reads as TGCGCCAGCAGCCGACTTGGGACAGGGACCTACGAGCAGTACTTC.

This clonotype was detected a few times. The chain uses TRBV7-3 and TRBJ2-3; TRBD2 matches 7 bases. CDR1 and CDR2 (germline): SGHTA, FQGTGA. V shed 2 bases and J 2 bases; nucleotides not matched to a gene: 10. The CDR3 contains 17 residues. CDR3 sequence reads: CASSLGGGPAYTDTQYF. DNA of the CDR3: TGTGCCAGCAGCTTAGGGGGGGGACCAGCCTACACAGATACGCAGTATTTT.

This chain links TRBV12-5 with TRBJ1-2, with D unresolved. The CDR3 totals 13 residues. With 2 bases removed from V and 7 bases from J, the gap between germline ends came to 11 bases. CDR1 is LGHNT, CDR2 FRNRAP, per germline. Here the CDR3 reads CASGLTLAGGYTF. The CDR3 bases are TGTGCTAGTGGTTTGACCCTCGCCGGTGGCTACACCTTC.

The CDR3 region is CSASMTASANYGYTF. DNA of the CDR3: TGCAGTGCTAGTATGACAGCTTCAGCTAACTATGGCTACACCTTC. This chain connects TRBV20-1 to TRBJ1-2; weak D call: TRBD1 (5 bases). Trimming cost V 3 bases and J 0 bases, with 14 bases left between them. The CDR3 has 15 residues. Germline V CDR1 and CDR2: DFQATT, SNEGSKA (reference sequence).

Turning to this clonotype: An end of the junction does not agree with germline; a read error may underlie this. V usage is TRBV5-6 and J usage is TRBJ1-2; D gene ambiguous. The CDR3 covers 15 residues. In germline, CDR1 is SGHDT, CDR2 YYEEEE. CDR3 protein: CASSLLSPQDYGHTF. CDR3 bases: TGTGCCAGCAGTCTACTTTCGCCCCAGGACTATGGCCACACCTTC.

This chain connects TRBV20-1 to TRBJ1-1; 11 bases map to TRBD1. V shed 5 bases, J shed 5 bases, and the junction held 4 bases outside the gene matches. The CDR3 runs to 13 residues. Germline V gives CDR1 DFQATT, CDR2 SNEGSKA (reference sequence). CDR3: CSAEDRGHTEAFF. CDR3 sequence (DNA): TGCAGTGCTGAGGACAGGGGGCATACTGAAGCTTTCTTT.

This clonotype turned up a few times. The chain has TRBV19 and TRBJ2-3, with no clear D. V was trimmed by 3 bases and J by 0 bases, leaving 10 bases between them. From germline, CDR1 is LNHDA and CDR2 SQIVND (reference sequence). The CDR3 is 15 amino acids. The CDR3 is CASSMRLISTDTQYF. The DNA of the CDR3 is TGTGCCAGTAGTATGAGGCTTATTAGCACAGATACGCAGTATTTT.

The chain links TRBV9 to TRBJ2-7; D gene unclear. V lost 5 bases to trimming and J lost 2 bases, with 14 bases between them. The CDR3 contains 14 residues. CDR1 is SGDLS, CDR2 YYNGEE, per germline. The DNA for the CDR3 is TGTGCCAGCAGAGGAGCCGGATCCCCCTACGAGCAGTACTTC. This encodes CASRGAGSPYEQYF.

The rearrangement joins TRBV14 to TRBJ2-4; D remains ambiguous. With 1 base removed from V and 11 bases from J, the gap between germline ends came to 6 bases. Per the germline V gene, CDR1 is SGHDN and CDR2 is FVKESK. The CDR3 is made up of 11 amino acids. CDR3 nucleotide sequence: TGTGCCAGCAGCCAAGGCGTGGTTCAGTACTTC. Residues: CASSQGVVQYF.

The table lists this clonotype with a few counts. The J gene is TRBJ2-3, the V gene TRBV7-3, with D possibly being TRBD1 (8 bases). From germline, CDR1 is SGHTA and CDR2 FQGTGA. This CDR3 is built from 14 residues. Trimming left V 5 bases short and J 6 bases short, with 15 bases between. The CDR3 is CASSEQGGFDTQYF. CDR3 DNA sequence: TGTGCCAGCAGCGAACAGGGGGGGTTTGATACGCAGTATTTT.

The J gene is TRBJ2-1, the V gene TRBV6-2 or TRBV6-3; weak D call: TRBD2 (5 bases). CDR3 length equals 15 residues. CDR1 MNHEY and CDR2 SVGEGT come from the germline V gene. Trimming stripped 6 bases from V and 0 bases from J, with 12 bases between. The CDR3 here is CASSRTFRSYNEQFF. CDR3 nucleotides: TGTGCCAGCAGCCGGACTTTCCGCTCCTACAATGAGCAGTTCTTC.

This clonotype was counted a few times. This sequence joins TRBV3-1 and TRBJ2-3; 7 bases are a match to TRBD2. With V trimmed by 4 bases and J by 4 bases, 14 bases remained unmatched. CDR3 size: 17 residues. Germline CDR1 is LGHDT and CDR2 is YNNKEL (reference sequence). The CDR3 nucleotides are TGTGCCAGCAGCCCTACCCTCTTAGCGGGTAGCCCAGATACGCAGTATTTT. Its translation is CASSPTLLAGSPDTQYF.

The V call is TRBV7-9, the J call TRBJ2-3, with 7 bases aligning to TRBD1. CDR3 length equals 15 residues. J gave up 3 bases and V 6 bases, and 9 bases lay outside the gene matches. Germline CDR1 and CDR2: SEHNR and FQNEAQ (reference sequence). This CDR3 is CASRTLRDSTDTQYF. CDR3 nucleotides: TGTGCCAGCAGAACCTTACGGGACAGTACAGATACGCAGTATTTT.

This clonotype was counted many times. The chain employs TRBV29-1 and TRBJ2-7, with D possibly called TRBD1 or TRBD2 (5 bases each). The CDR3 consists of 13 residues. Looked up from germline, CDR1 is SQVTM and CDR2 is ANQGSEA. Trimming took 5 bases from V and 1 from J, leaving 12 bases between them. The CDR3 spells CSVQGTTSYEQYF. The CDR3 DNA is TGCAGCGTTCAAGGGACGACTTCCTACGAGCAGTACTTC.

The CDR3 region is CASNGQGGGCEQYF. CDR3 sequence (DNA): TGTGCCAGCAACGGACAGGGCGGGGGCTGCGAGCAGTACTTC. The V call is TRBV2, the J call TRBJ2-7; possible D gene TRBD1, 8 bases. The CDR3 runs to 14 residues. V shed 7 bases and J shed 6 bases, with 19 bases lying between them. The germline CDR1 and CDR2 sequences are SNHLY and FYNNEI.

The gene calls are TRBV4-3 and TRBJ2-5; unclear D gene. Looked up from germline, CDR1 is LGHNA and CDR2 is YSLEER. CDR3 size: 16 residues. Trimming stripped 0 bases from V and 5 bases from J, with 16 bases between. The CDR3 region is CASSQDWANLLETQYF. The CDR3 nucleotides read TGCGCCAGCAGCCAAGATTGGGCCAACCTTCTGGAGACCCAGTACTTC.

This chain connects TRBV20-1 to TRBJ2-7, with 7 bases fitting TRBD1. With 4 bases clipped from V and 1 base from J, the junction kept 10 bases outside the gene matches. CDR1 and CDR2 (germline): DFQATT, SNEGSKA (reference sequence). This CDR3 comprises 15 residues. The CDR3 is CSAINPRDRSYEQYF. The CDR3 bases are TGCAGTGCTATAAACCCACGGGACAGATCCTACGAGCAGTACTTC.